A single sample is the source of the 13 T cell receptor beta chains below, sequenced in a study of T cells in localized non-small cell lung cancer. Produced via immunoSEQ multiplex PCR; TCRdb's table is partial and in-frame only. The sample records roughly 1,700 clones, 35% to 45% being singletons. Specimen: lung tumor tissue, collected before any cancer treatment. Every receptor here comes from a female donor aged 60 or older with stage I lung adenocarcinoma.

This sequence joins TRBV11-3 and TRBJ1-4, with 7 bases lining up with TRBD1. In germline, CDR1 is SGHNT, CDR2 YENEEA. Unmatched junction bases numbered 5, after V lost 2 bases and J lost 5 bases. The CDR3 contains 15 residues. Here the CDR3 reads CASSLSTGVNEKLFF. The CDR3 DNA reads as TGTGCCAGCAGCTTAAGTACAGGGGTAAATGAAAAACTGTTTTTT.

The V gene is TRBV18, the J gene TRBJ1-2; D not certain. Between the trimmed V and J ends, which lost 3 bases and 4 bases, there was a span of 6 bases. This CDR3 is 12 amino acids long. From germline, CDR1 is KGHSH and CDR2 LQKENI. The CDR3 DNA sequence: TGTGCCAGCTCACCGGACGGCTATGGCTACACCTTC. Its protein is CASSPDGYGYTF.

The genes are TRBV15 and TRBJ2-5; TRBD2 matches at 10 bases. This CDR3 has 16 amino acids. V was clipped by 0 bases and J by 5 bases; unmatched bases: 6. The germline V gene has CDR1 LNHNV and CDR2 YYDKDF (reference sequence). The CDR3: CATSRDRAGGHETQYF. For the CDR3, the DNA is TGTGCCACCAGCAGAGATCGAGCGGGGGGGCATGAGACCCAGTACTTC.

This clone is labeled as medium-sized. This sequence joins TRBV11-3 and TRBJ1-2; 12 bases are a match to TRBD1. The V segment lost 6 bases and the J segment 8 bases; nucleotides outside the gene matches: 13. The CDR3 sequence is 16 residues long. Germline V CDR1 and CDR2: SGHNT, YENEEA. CDR3: CASSSALGQGAGGYTF. The CDR3 region has the DNA TGTGCCAGCAGTTCAGCCTTGGGACAGGGGGCGGGCGGCTACACCTTC.

This clone came up once. V gene TRBV29-1 combines with J gene TRBJ1-4; D possibly corresponds to TRBD1 (6 bases). V lost 4 bases to trimming and J lost 2 bases, with 11 bases between them. This CDR3 is built from 14 residues. Germline loops: CDR1 SQVTM, CDR2 ANQGSEA. CDR3 amino acids: CSVGAQGTNEKLFF. CDR3 coding DNA: TGCAGCGTTGGAGCACAGGGCACTAATGAAAAACTGTTTTTT.

Turning to this clone: A base remains ambiguous or unread, so its encoded residue is written X. This chain joins TRBV11-3 and TRBJ2-3; D is unclear. The CDR3 has 14 residues. The V gene lost 3 bases and the J gene lost 8 bases, with 15 bases spanning the gap. Germline CDR1 reads SGHNT; CDR2 reads YENEEA. CDR3 region: CASSFGSXTGTQYF. The CDR3 nucleotides are TGTGCCAGCAGCTTCGGTTCCGRGACTGGTACGCAGTATTTT.

The gene calls are TRBV28 and TRBJ1-1; weak D call: TRBD1 (5 bases). This CDR3 spans 14 amino acids. Looked up from germline, CDR1 is MDHEN and CDR2 is SYDVKM. V was cut by 2 bases and J by 3 bases, with 10 bases left in between. CDR3 nucleotide sequence: TGTGCCAGCAGTTTAAGGGGACGAGACACTGAAGCTTTCTTT. It encodes CASSLRGRDTEAFF.

Only a few counts were recorded for this clone. The chain joins TRBV11-3 to TRBJ2-1; D may be TRBD1 or TRBD2 (5 bases each). The CDR3 has 15 residues. CDR1 and CDR2 from the germline V gene are SGHNT and YENEEA. V was clipped by 7 bases and J by 3 bases, with 16 bases between them. The CDR3, as DNA: TGTGCCAGCAACCCGCTAGGGGAGTACTACAATGAGCAGTTCTTC. Its translation is CASNPLGEYYNEQFF. Full variable domain (missing parts from reference TRBV11-3 and TRBJ2-1): EAGVVQSPRYKIIEKKQPVAFWCNPISGHNTLYWYLQNLGQGPELLIRYENEEAVDDSQLPKDRFSAERLKGVDSTLKIQPAELGDSAVYLCASNPLGEYYNEQFFGPGTRLTVL.

CDR3 region: CASSSQLGSAEAFF. DNA of the CDR3: TGTGCCAGCAGTTCCCAACTGGGGAGCGCTGAAGCTTTCTTT. The rearrangement links TRBV6-8 to TRBJ1-1; unclear D gene. This CDR3 comprises 14 residues. The germline V gene encodes CDR1 MNHGY and CDR2 SAAAGT. V was shortened by 4 bases and J by 6 bases, with 15 bases between the two germline ends.

This clone has a handful of counts. CDR3 amino acids: CASGTKTSGGSSYNEQFF. For the CDR3, the DNA is TGTGCCAGCGGAACGAAGACTAGCGGGGGGAGCTCCTACAATGAGCAGTTCTTC. This chain links TRBV9 with TRBJ2-1; 13 bases match TRBD2. The CDR3 spans 18 residues. The junction had 10 bases not matched to a gene; V was cut back by 7 bases and J by 0 bases. CDR1 is SGDLS and CDR2 is YYNGEE in the germline V gene.

This clone has only a few counts. The chain joins TRBV4-1 to TRBJ1-6; D is uncertain. V was trimmed by 0 bases and J by 11 bases, leaving 14 bases between them. This CDR3 has 15 residues. CDR1 MGHRA and CDR2 YSYEKL come from the germline V gene. CDR3 loop: CASSQELETTTPLHF. CDR3 sequence (DNA): TGCGCCAGCAGCCAAGAACTCGAGACAACTACACCCCTCCACTTT.

The chain combines TRBV6-7 with TRBJ2-7; 11 bases agree with TRBD1. TRBV6-7 is an ORF, and what it does is uncertain. This CDR3 region has 14 residues. Unmatched junction bases numbered 11, after V lost 7 bases and J lost 9 bases. CDR3 nucleotide sequence: TGTGCCAGCACCTACGGGACAGGGGGTTTCGGGCAGTACTTC. Protein sequence: CASTYGTGGFGQYF.

This clone has more than one count but fewer than ten. The rearrangement uses TRBV6-8 and TRBJ1-4, with TRBD1 matching over 7 bases. Germline-derived CDR1 and CDR2 are MNHGY and SAAAGT. The CDR3 totals 15 residues. The V segment lost 4 bases and the J segment 8 bases; nucleotides outside the gene matches: 10. CDR3: CASSFGEGASEKLFF. The CDR3 DNA follows: TGTGCCAGCAGTTTCGGGGAGGGGGCAAGCGAAAAACTGTTTTTT.